The rows below give T cell receptor beta chains drawn from one sample of a study of T-cell reconstitution after alpha-beta-depleted transplantation in children. TCRdb fed the PCR reads into MiXCR, producing one record per CDR3 protein. Of some 490,000 distinct CDR3 sequences in the sample, 12% were seen once. The source material was PBMCs from the stem cell graft donor, sampled from the stem cell graft. Every receptor here comes from a human donor who donated a stem cell graft to a child with combined immunodeficiency. CDR3s include the opening cysteine and the closing phenylalanine or tryptophan. D genes are given only for firm matches. For some rows the clone size is stated as once, few or many, or as a class when expanded; others skip it.

cdr3_length: 14; v_call: TRBV7-6; d_call: -; clone_size: -; j_call: TRBJ2-7; cdr3_aa: CASSPIGAPYEQYF; cdr3_nt: TGTGCCAGCAGCCCTATTGGGGCCCCCTACGAGCAGTACTTC
cdr3_length: 15; v_call: TRBV6-5; d_call: -; clone_size: few; j_call: TRBJ1-1; cdr3_aa: CASSYQRAANTEAFF; cdr3_nt: TGTGCCAGCAGTTACCAGAGGGCAGCGAACACTGAAGCTTTCTTT
cdr3_length: 9; v_call: TRBV29-1; d_call: -; clone_size: few; j_call: TRBJ2-1; cdr3_aa: CSVENEQFF; cdr3_nt: TGCAGCGTTGAGAATGAGCAGTTCTTC
cdr3_length: 16; v_call: TRBV28; d_call: -; clone_size: -; j_call: TRBJ2-7; cdr3_aa: CASSSPLTDRYYEQYF; cdr3_nt: TGTGCCAGCAGTTCACCCCTGACAGATAGGTACTACGAGCAGTACTTC
cdr3_length: 13; v_call: TRBV7-2; d_call: -; clone_size: many; j_call: TRBJ1-1; cdr3_aa: CASSPRVNTEAFF; cdr3_nt: TGTGCCAGCTCACCACGTGTGAACACTGAAGCTTTCTTT
cdr3_length: 16; v_call: TRBV3-1; d_call: -; clone_size: -; j_call: TRBJ2-3; cdr3_aa: CGSSQATPQSTDTQYF; cdr3_nt: TGTGGCAGCAGCCAAGCGACTCCCCAAAGCACAGATACGCAGTATTTT
cdr3_length: 12; v_call: TRBV7-9; d_call: -; clone_size: -; j_call: TRBJ2-1; cdr3_aa: CASSYDRNEQFF; cdr3_nt: TGTGCCAGCAGCTACGACCGTAATGAGCAGTTCTTC
cdr3_length: 18; v_call: TRBV5-1; d_call: TRBD2; clone_size: once; j_call: TRBJ2-3; cdr3_aa: CASRLLAGVPSSTDTQYF; cdr3_nt: TGCGCCAGCAGATTACTAGCGGGAGTTCCCTCCAGCACAGATACGCAGTATTTT
cdr3_length: 12; v_call: TRBV11-3; d_call: -; clone_size: many; j_call: TRBJ2-1; cdr3_aa: CASSFPDREQFF; cdr3_nt: TGTGCCAGCAGCTTCCCCGACAGAGAGCAGTTCTTC
cdr3_length: 15; v_call: TRBV7-9; d_call: -; clone_size: many; j_call: TRBJ2-1; cdr3_aa: CASSYTLEGYNEQFF; cdr3_nt: TGTGCCAGCAGCTACACTCTCGAGGGGTACAATGAGCAGTTCTTC
cdr3_length: 15; v_call: TRBV4-3; d_call: -; clone_size: few; j_call: TRBJ2-3; cdr3_aa: CASSLGPEATDTQYF; cdr3_nt: TGCGCCAGCAGCCTAGGACCCGAGGCCACAGATACGCAGTATTTT
cdr3_length: 11; v_call: TRBV12-3/TRBV12-4; d_call: -; clone_size: many; j_call: TRBJ2-7; cdr3_aa: CASSLQDEQYF; cdr3_nt: TGTGCCAGCAGTTTACAGGACGAGCAGTACTTC
cdr3_length: 14; v_call: TRBV10-3; d_call: TRBD1; clone_size: many; j_call: TRBJ2-3; cdr3_aa: CAISGQGISDTQYF; cdr3_nt: TGTGCCATCAGCGGACAGGGGATTTCAGATACGCAGTATTTT
cdr3_length: 15; v_call: TRBV7-6; d_call: -; clone_size: -; j_call: TRBJ2-5; cdr3_aa: CASSLAPAGQETQYF; cdr3_nt: TGTGCCAGCAGCTTAGCGCCGGCAGGGCAAGAGACCCAGTACTTC
cdr3_length: 13; v_call: TRBV12-3/TRBV12-4; d_call: -; clone_size: many; j_call: TRBJ2-2; cdr3_aa: CASSFTGVGELFF; cdr3_nt: TGTGCCAGCAGTTTCACGGGAGTCGGGGAGCTGTTTTTT
cdr3_length: 14; v_call: TRBV29-1; d_call: TRBD1; clone_size: few; j_call: TRBJ2-3; cdr3_aa: CSAATTGGGDTQYF; cdr3_nt: TGCAGCGCCGCCACGACAGGGGGTGGAGATACGCAGTATTTT
cdr3_length: 13; v_call: TRBV12-3/TRBV12-4; d_call: -; clone_size: -; j_call: TRBJ1-4; cdr3_aa: CASSRPTNEKLFF; cdr3_nt: TGTGCCAGCAGCCGACCAACTAATGAAAAACTGTTTTTT
cdr3_length: 12; v_call: TRBV24-1; d_call: -; clone_size: many; j_call: TRBJ1-5; cdr3_aa: CATSDSNQPQHF; cdr3_nt: TGTGCCACCAGTGACAGCAATCAGCCCCAGCATTTT
cdr3_length: 14; v_call: TRBV12-3/TRBV12-4; d_call: TRBD2; clone_size: many; j_call: TRBJ2-1; cdr3_aa: CASSPSGSPNEQFF; cdr3_nt: TGTGCCAGCAGTCCGAGCGGGAGTCCTAATGAGCAGTTCTTC
cdr3_length: 14; v_call: TRBV4-3; d_call: -; clone_size: -; j_call: TRBJ2-7; cdr3_aa: CASSHVRGNYEQYF; cdr3_nt: TGCGCCAGCAGCCACGTCAGAGGGAACTACGAGCAGTACTTC
cdr3_length: 15; v_call: TRBV5-1; d_call: TRBD1; clone_size: -; j_call: TRBJ2-3; cdr3_aa: CASSATQGSSDTQYF; cdr3_nt: TGCGCCAGCAGCGCGACACAGGGGAGCTCAGATACGCAGTATTTT
cdr3_length: 14; v_call: TRBV12-3/TRBV12-4; d_call: TRBD2; clone_size: few; j_call: TRBJ2-7; cdr3_aa: CASSSSGVSYEQYF; cdr3_nt: TGTGCCAGCAGTTCTAGCGGGGTCTCCTACGAGCAGTACTTC
cdr3_length: 14; v_call: TRBV7-2; d_call: -; clone_size: few; j_call: TRBJ2-1; cdr3_aa: CASSLDRLGNEQFF; cdr3_nt: TGTGCCAGCAGCTTAGATCGCTTAGGAAATGAGCAGTTCTTC
cdr3_length: 17; v_call: TRBV29-1; d_call: TRBD2; clone_size: -; j_call: TRBJ2-1; cdr3_aa: CSARPGSGLAGGREQFF; cdr3_nt: TGCAGCGCCCGTCCGGGGTCGGGACTAGCGGGAGGTAGGGAGCAGTTCTTC
cdr3_length: 15; v_call: TRBV7-2; d_call: TRBD2; clone_size: many; j_call: TRBJ2-7; cdr3_aa: CASSQGGGRAYEQYF; cdr3_nt: TGTGCCAGCAGCCAAGGCGGCGGGAGGGCCTACGAGCAGTACTTC
cdr3_length: 16; v_call: TRBV12-3/TRBV12-4; d_call: TRBD2; clone_size: -; j_call: TRBJ2-7; cdr3_aa: CASSRLAGGREPEQYF; cdr3_nt: TGTGCCAGCAGTAGACTAGCGGGAGGCCGCGAGCCCGAGCAGTACTTC
cdr3_length: 13; v_call: TRBV20-1; d_call: TRBD1; clone_size: few; j_call: TRBJ1-5; cdr3_aa: CSAGTVYNQPQHF; cdr3_nt: TGCAGTGCTGGGACAGTCTACAATCAGCCCCAGCATTTT
cdr3_length: 15; v_call: TRBV12-3/TRBV12-4; d_call: -; clone_size: -; j_call: TRBJ1-6; cdr3_aa: CASRLHLGGNSPLHF; cdr3_nt: TGTGCCAGCAGACTCCATCTGGGAGGTAATTCACCCCTCCACTTT
cdr3_length: 14; v_call: TRBV4-2; d_call: -; clone_size: -; j_call: TRBJ2-7; cdr3_aa: CASSQVDRPYEQYF; cdr3_nt: TGTGCCAGCAGCCAAGTCGACAGGCCCTACGAGCAGTACTTC
cdr3_length: 13; v_call: TRBV7-3; d_call: -; clone_size: few; j_call: TRBJ2-4; cdr3_aa: CASSLARGNLQYF; cdr3_nt: TGTGCCAGCAGCTTAGCGCGAGGAAATCTTCAGTACTTC
cdr3_length: 13; v_call: TRBV27; d_call: -; clone_size: many; j_call: TRBJ2-1; cdr3_aa: CASSLSGAYEQFF; cdr3_nt: TGTGCCAGCAGTTTGTCGGGAGCCTATGAGCAGTTCTTC
cdr3_length: 13; v_call: TRBV24-1; d_call: TRBD1; clone_size: -; j_call: TRBJ1-2; cdr3_aa: CASTGQRNYGYTF; cdr3_nt: TGTGCCTCTACGGGACAGCGGAACTATGGCTACACCTTC
cdr3_length: 14; v_call: TRBV7-9; d_call: TRBD2; clone_size: many; j_call: TRBJ2-1; cdr3_aa: CASSLDAGGNEQFF; cdr3_nt: TGTGCCAGCAGCTTAGATGCGGGGGGCAATGAGCAGTTCTTC
cdr3_length: 12; v_call: TRBV7-8; d_call: -; clone_size: -; j_call: TRBJ2-1; cdr3_aa: CASSLETGGSFF; cdr3_nt: TGTGCCAGCAGCCTCGAGACTGGAGGTTCGTTCTTC
cdr3_length: 11; v_call: TRBV20-1; d_call: -; clone_size: -; j_call: TRBJ1-1; cdr3_aa: CSGRWDTEAFF; cdr3_nt: TGCAGTGGTAGGTGGGACACTGAAGCTTTCTTT
cdr3_length: 15; v_call: TRBV28; d_call: -; clone_size: few; j_call: TRBJ1-1; cdr3_aa: CASSLFSRGNTEAFF; cdr3_nt: TGTGCCAGCAGTTTATTCTCCCGGGGGAACACTGAAGCTTTCTTT
cdr3_length: 16; v_call: TRBV28; d_call: -; clone_size: -; j_call: TRBJ2-7; cdr3_aa: CASSLFGREGAYEQYF; cdr3_nt: TGTGCCAGCAGTTTATTTGGCAGGGAAGGCGCCTACGAGCAGTACTTC
cdr3_length: 13; v_call: TRBV7-9; d_call: -; clone_size: many; j_call: TRBJ2-7; cdr3_aa: CASSLRTVYEQYF; cdr3_nt: TGTGCCAGCAGCCTTCGGACAGTATACGAGCAGTACTTC
cdr3_length: 13; v_call: TRBV6-2/TRBV6-3; d_call: -; clone_size: -; j_call: TRBJ1-1; cdr3_aa: CASSYGPPRTAFF; cdr3_nt: TGTGCCAGCAGCTACGGACCGCCCCGGACAGCTTTCTTT
cdr3_length: 14; v_call: TRBV24-1; d_call: TRBD2; clone_size: many; j_call: TRBJ2-1; cdr3_aa: CATSARGSFNEQFF; cdr3_nt: TGTGCCACCAGTGCACGCGGGAGCTTCAATGAGCAGTTCTTC
cdr3_length: 15; v_call: TRBV7-9; d_call: TRBD1; clone_size: -; j_call: TRBJ2-7; cdr3_aa: CASSQPGQGANEQYF; cdr3_nt: TGTGCCAGCAGCCAACCGGGACAGGGGGCCAACGAGCAGTACTTC
cdr3_length: 13; v_call: TRBV29-1; d_call: -; clone_size: -; j_call: TRBJ2-1; cdr3_aa: CSVDPGGGERQFF; cdr3_nt: TGCAGCGTTGACCCAGGGGGAGGTGAGCGGCAGTTCTTC
cdr3_length: 17; v_call: TRBV9; d_call: TRBD2; clone_size: -; j_call: TRBJ2-1; cdr3_aa: CASSVRGSGGAYNEQFF; cdr3_nt: TGTGCCAGCAGCGTAAGGGGGAGCGGGGGGGCGTACAATGAGCAGTTCTTC
cdr3_length: 16; v_call: TRBV20-1; d_call: TRBD2; clone_size: many; j_call: TRBJ2-3; cdr3_aa: CSALARTSASTDTQYF; cdr3_nt: TGCAGTGCCCTAGCCAGGACTAGCGCCAGCACAGATACGCAGTATTTT
cdr3_length: 12; v_call: TRBV7-9; d_call: -; clone_size: -; j_call: TRBJ2-1; cdr3_aa: CASSLVSVEQFF; cdr3_nt: TGTGCCAGCAGCTTAGTTAGCGTTGAGCAGTTCTTC
cdr3_length: 13; v_call: TRBV30; d_call: -; clone_size: once; j_call: TRBJ2-3; cdr3_aa: CAWKFRRTGWVHF; cdr3_nt: TGTGCCTGGAAATTTAGGAGGACGGGGTGGGTCCATTTT